These 7 T cell receptor beta chains came from one sample sequenced in a study of beta chain features in type 1 diabetes (dated by TCRdb to 2017 to 2018). Results the study describes overall, beyond this receptor: In all four CD4+ subsets, TCRB CDR3 length was moderately but significantly shorter in type 1 diabetes patients.

The antigens for these receptors are not known. Libraries came from the immunoSEQ multiplex PCR assay. The entire amount of isolated RNA was reverse transcribed using the High Capacity cDNA Reverse Transcription Kit, so the sequenced TCRB transcripts were expressed ones. The source is immuneACCESS, and TCRdb retained only in-frame sequences with V and J called. Part of the clones is not carried over; for the studies checked, unresolved V genes explain less than half of this, and the remainder is unexplained. Across this sample there are roughly 150,000 clones, with roughly 9% seen only once. The ten largest clones take up 0.65% to 0.9% of the sample. Sequenced input: central memory CD4+ T cells from blood. The receptors stem from a young woman with type 1 diabetes.

The chain combines TRBV19 with TRBJ1-1, with 7 bases that match TRBD1. The CDR3 runs to 14 residues. J gave up 5 bases and V 5 bases, and 8 bases lay outside the gene matches. Germline V CDR1 and CDR2: LNHDA, SQIVND (reference sequence). DNA for the CDR3: TGTGCCAGTAGTCCCCTCGACAGGGAGACTGAAGCTTTCTTT. Translated: CASSPLDRETEAFF.

The rearrangement links TRBV9 to TRBJ1-3; a weak D match, TRBD1 (5 bases). The CDR3 loop spans 17 amino acids. Germline V CDR1 and CDR2: SGDLS, YYNGEE. V lost 3 bases and J lost 0, with 16 bases in between. CDR3 coding DNA: TGTGCCAGCAGCGCAGGTGGAACAGGAAACTCTGGAAACACCATATATTTT. It is translated as CASSAGGTGNSGNTIYF. Looking up the rest from reference TRBV9 and TRBJ1-3 gives the full variable domain: DSGVTQTPKHLITATGQRVTLRCSPRSGDLSVYWYQQSLDQGLQFLIQYYNGEERAKGNILERFSAQQFPDLHSELNLSSLELGDSALYFCASSAGGTGNSGNTIYFGEGSWLTVV.

The chain uses TRBV5-1 and TRBJ2-7; 8 nucleotides agree with TRBD2. This CDR3 has 13 amino acids. Germline loops: CDR1 SGHRS, CDR2 YFSETQ. J was trimmed by 4 bases and V by 5 bases; bases with no gene match: 5. The CDR3 is CASSFSGAYEQYF. The CDR3 DNA reads as TGCGCCAGCAGTTTTAGCGGGGCATACGAGCAGTACTTC.

The sample holds a few counts of this clone. The V call is TRBV7-9, the J call TRBJ1-1; a weak D match, TRBD1 (6 bases). V was cut by 8 bases and J by 0 bases, with 16 bases left in between. CDR1 is SEHNR and CDR2 is FQNEAQ in the germline V gene (reference sequence). This CDR3 has 15 residues. The CDR3 region is CASRYQTGLNTEAFF. In DNA form, the CDR3 reads TGTGCCAGCCGCTACCAAACAGGGCTGAACACTGAAGCTTTCTTT.

This clone was counted a few times. The CDR3 nucleotides read TGCGCCAGCACAAAACCGGGACAGGGGAAAGAGACCCAGTACTTC. This codes for CASTKPGQGKETQYF. The J gene is TRBJ2-5, the V gene TRBV5-1, with 10 positions matching TRBD1. Germline CDR1 is SGHRS and CDR2 is YFSETQ. This CDR3 spans 15 amino acids. V lost 6 bases and J lost 3; bases outside the gene matches: 8.

There are a few counts of this clone. V usage is TRBV27 and J usage is TRBJ2-7; 7 nucleotides line up with TRBD2. CDR3 length: 13 residues. CDR1 is MNHEY and CDR2 is SMNVEV in the germline V gene (reference sequence). Trimming took 8 bases from V and 3 from J; bases not matched to a gene: 7. For the CDR3, the DNA is TGTGCCAGCCAACCCGCTAGCGGCTACGAGCAGTACTTC. Amino acids: CASQPASGYEQYF.

Comments on this clone: Other DNA sequences in this specimen translate into the identical CDR3. The CDR3 DNA reads as TGTGCCAGCAGTTATCGGGCCGAGGGCACTGAAGCTTTCTTT. Translating it yields CASSYRAEGTEAFF. The chain joins TRBV6-5 to TRBJ1-1; D is uncertain. CDR1 and CDR2 (germline): MNHEY, SVGAGI. V gave up 3 bases and J gave up 4 bases, with 12 bases separating them. This CDR3 region has 14 residues.